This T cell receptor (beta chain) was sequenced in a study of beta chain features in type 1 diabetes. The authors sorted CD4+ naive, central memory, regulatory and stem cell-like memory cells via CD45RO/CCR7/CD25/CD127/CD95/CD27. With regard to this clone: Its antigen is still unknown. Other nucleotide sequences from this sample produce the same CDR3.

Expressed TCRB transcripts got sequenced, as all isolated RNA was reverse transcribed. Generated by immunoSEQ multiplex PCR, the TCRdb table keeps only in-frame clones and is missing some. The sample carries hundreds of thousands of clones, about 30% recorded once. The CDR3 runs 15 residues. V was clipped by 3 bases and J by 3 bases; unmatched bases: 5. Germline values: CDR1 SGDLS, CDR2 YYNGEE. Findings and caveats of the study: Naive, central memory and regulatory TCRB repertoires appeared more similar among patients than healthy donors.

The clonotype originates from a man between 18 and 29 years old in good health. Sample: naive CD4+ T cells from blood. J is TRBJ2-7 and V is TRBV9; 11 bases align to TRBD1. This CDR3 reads CASSARDRGSYEQYF. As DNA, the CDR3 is TGTGCCAGCAGCGCCCGGGACAGGGGGAGCTACGAGCAGTACTTC.